These 19 T cell receptor beta chains originate from one sample sequenced in a study of T cells after yellow fever vaccination. Each CDR3 protein gets one entry after TCRdb re-called the 5' RACE reads with MiXCR. The data hold fewer than 450,000 distinct CDR3 sequences, with about 9.9% observed a single time. The sequencing here drew on PBMCs, taken on the day of the first yellow fever vaccination. The receptors were sampled from a man aged 18 to 29 who received the YFV17D yellow fever vaccine.

In its sample, this clonotype was seen a few times. The junction departs from germline at one end; a sequencing error may be responsible. The chain carries TRBV12-3 or TRBV12-4 and TRBJ1-1; D gene unclear. This CDR3 has 13 amino acids. Written as DNA, the CDR3 is TGTGCCAGCACTTTAGGGTGGTACACTGAAGCTTTCTTT. Amino acid sequence: CASTLGWYTEAFF.

This rearrangement joins TRBV20-1 to TRBJ1-6; no clear D. The CDR3 totals 16 residues. V lost 0 bases, J lost 0 bases, and 9 bases lay in between. The germline CDR1 and CDR2 sequences are DFQATT and SNEGSKA (reference sequence). CDR3 loop: CSARDRGSSYNSPLHF. The CDR3 DNA follows: TGCAGTGCTAGAGATCGAGGGAGCTCCTATAATTCACCCCTCCACTTT.

This clonotype has a count of ten or more. The chain combines TRBV4-1 with TRBJ1-1; 9 nucleotides agree with TRBD1. The CDR3 length is 15 residues. V trimming: 3 bases; J trimming: 0 bases; junction bases outside the gene matches: 2. Germline V lookup: CDR1 MGHRA, CDR2 YSYEKL. The CDR3 DNA reads as TGCGCCAGCAGCCAGGGACAGGGCATGAACACTGAAGCTTTCTTT. Amino acids: CASSQGQGMNTEAFF.

The rearrangement joins TRBV7-2 to TRBJ2-1; D call uncertain. V gave up 1 base and J gave up 4 bases, with 11 bases separating them. CDR3 length: 15 residues. Germline-derived CDR1 and CDR2 are SGHTA and FQGNSA. The DNA of the CDR3 is TGTGCCAGCAGCTTAGAACCGCCAGTTTACAATGAGCAGTTCTTC. Residues: CASSLEPPVYNEQFF.

This clonotype showed up many times. The chain combines TRBV12-3 or TRBV12-4 with TRBJ2-1, with 7 positions matching TRBD1. The CDR3 totals 12 residues. V gave up 8 bases and J gave up 9 bases; unmatched junction bases: 7. The CDR3 region is CASHRDSGEQFF. DNA for the CDR3: TGTGCCAGCCACCGGGACAGTGGTGAGCAGTTCTTC.

This clonotype was seen more than once but under ten times. This chain links TRBV5-1 with TRBJ2-1, with unresolved D. V lost 0 bases to trimming and J lost 10 bases, with 8 bases between them. The CDR3 is 12 amino acids. The germline CDR1 and CDR2 sequences are SGHRS and YFSETQ. CDR3 region: CASSLEFREQFF. CDR3 DNA: TGCGCCAGCAGCTTGGAGTTTCGCGAGCAGTTCTTC.

This chain uses TRBV7-9 with TRBJ2-5; unclear D gene. The CDR3 has 14 amino acids. The V and J ends lost 5 bases and 0 bases respectively, with 10 bases between them. The germline CDR1 and CDR2 sequences are SEHNR and FQNEAQ (reference sequence). Here the CDR3 reads CASSVVGDQETQYF. For the CDR3, the DNA is TGTGCCAGCAGCGTAGTTGGGGACCAAGAGACCCAGTACTTC. The full variable domain, in which reference TRBV7-9 and TRBJ2-5 provide the parts outside the CDR3, is DTGVSQNPRHKITKRGQNVTFRCDPISEHNRLYWYRQTLGQGPEFLTYFQNEAQLEKSRLLSDRFSAERPKGSFSTLEIQRTEQGDSAMYLCASSVVGDQETQYFGPGTRLLVL.

There are a few counts of this clonotype. The chain is built from TRBV10-3 and TRBJ2-6; D may correspond to TRBD1 or TRBD2 (5 bases each). V lost 9 bases and J lost 1, with 13 bases in between. The CDR3 covers 15 residues. Germline V gene lookup returns CDR1 ENHRY and CDR2 SYGVKD. This CDR3 reads CAIREGLSGANVLTF. The CDR3 DNA reads as TGTGCCATAAGAGAGGGGCTGTCTGGGGCCAACGTCCTGACTTTC.

A few counts support this clonotype. V and J are TRBV6-1 and TRBJ2-1, with D perhaps matching TRBD1 or TRBD2 (6 bases each). The CDR3 loop spans 14 amino acids. Germline assignment: CDR1 MNHNS and CDR2 SASEGT. Trimming cost V 6 bases and J 8 bases, with 17 bases left between them. The DNA for the CDR3 is TGTGCCAGCAGATTCGGGGGCAGAGCCCATGAGCAGTTCTTC. Translated: CASRFGGRAHEQFF.

This clonotype was picked up many times. The V gene is TRBV15, the J gene TRBJ2-1, with 7 positions matching TRBD1. V was pared by 1 base and J by 6 bases, with 9 bases of the junction left unmatched. CDR1 is LNHNV, CDR2 YYDKDF, per germline (reference sequence). CDR3 length equals 16 residues. CDR3 coding DNA: TGTGCCACCAGCAGAGTTAGGCCAGGGGGATTCAATGAGCAGTTCTTC. This sequence encodes CATSRVRPGGFNEQFF.

The CDR3, as DNA: TGTGCCAGCAGCTTAACAACAGGACCCCACGAGCAGTACGTC. Its protein product is CASSLTTGPHEQYV. The chain employs TRBV11-1 and TRBJ2-7, with D possibly matching TRBD1 (5 bases). Germline loops: CDR1 SGHAT, CDR2 FQDESV (reference sequence). V lost 2 bases and J lost 5, with 13 bases in between. The CDR3 extends over 14 amino acids.

V is TRBV5-1 and J is TRBJ2-1; TRBD1 matches at 11 bases. This CDR3 contains 16 residues. Trimming cost V 4 bases and J 6 bases; bases outside gene matches: 9. Germline V gene sequence: CDR1 SGHRS, CDR2 YFSETQ. CDR3 sequence: CASSPLFGTGGNEQFF. The CDR3 bases are TGCGCCAGCAGCCCGCTGTTTGGGACAGGGGGCAATGAGCAGTTCTTC.

The table lists this clonotype with a few counts. CDR3 loop: CASSLVTATYEQYF. The DNA of the CDR3 is TGCGCCAGCAGCTTGGTGACCGCTACCTACGAGCAGTACTTC. This chain uses TRBV5-1 with TRBJ2-7, with unresolved D. Trimming removed 0 bases from V and 2 bases from J, with 9 bases in between. This CDR3 spans 14 amino acids. CDR1 is SGHRS, CDR2 YFSETQ, per germline. The complete variable domain, with remaining parts taken from reference TRBV5-1 and TRBJ2-7, reads KAGVTQTPRYLIKTRGQQVTLSCSPISGHRSVSWYQQTPGQGLQFLFEYFSETQRNKGNFPGRFSGRQFSNSRSEMNVSTLELGDSALYLCASSLVTATYEQYFGPGTRLTVT.

This clonotype was detected only a few times. This chain uses TRBV6-2 or TRBV6-3 with TRBJ2-5, with 11 nucleotides matching TRBD2. Looked up from germline, CDR1 is MNHEY and CDR2 is SVGEGT. Unmatched junction bases numbered 5, after V lost 6 bases and J lost 5 bases. This CDR3 is 14 amino acids long. CDR3 loop: CASRTGTSGETQYF. The CDR3 DNA follows: TGTGCCAGCAGAACCGGGACTAGCGGTGAGACCCAGTACTTC.

In its sample, this clonotype was seen a few times. The J gene is TRBJ2-1, the V gene TRBV20-1; D call uncertain. Trimming removed 3 bases from V and 4 bases from J, with 10 bases in between. Per germline, CDR1 DFQATT and CDR2 SNEGSKA (reference sequence). The CDR3 runs 13 residues. CDR3 DNA: TGCAGTGCTAGTGGACCAAGTTACAATGAGCAGTTCTTC. Protein: CSASGPSYNEQFF.

This clonotype has only a few counts. The V and J genes are TRBV12-3 or TRBV12-4 and TRBJ2-2; either TRBD1 or TRBD2 may supply D (6 bases each). V lost 6 bases to trimming and J lost 5 bases, with 19 bases between them. The CDR3 has 16 amino acids. The DNA of the CDR3 is TGTGCCAGCAGCCCCTTACGCGGAGGGACAACCGGGGAGCTGTTTTTT. This sequence encodes CASSPLRGGTTGELFF.

The V call is TRBV10-3, the J call TRBJ1-3, with D perhaps TRBD1 (6 bases). V lost 3 bases and J 0 bases, leaving 9 bases between the germline ends. This CDR3 has 15 amino acids. Looked up from germline, CDR1 is ENHRY and CDR2 is SYGVKD. Here the CDR3 reads CAISDQGSSGNTIYF. CDR3 sequence (DNA): TGTGCCATCAGTGATCAGGGGTCCTCTGGAAACACCATATATTTT.

This clonotype was found a few times. The CDR3 is CASSLMNEQYF. The CDR3 nucleotides read TGTGCCAGCAGCTTGATGAACGAGCAGTACTTC. The gene calls are TRBV5-5 and TRBJ2-7; no definite D call. V gave up 1 base and J gave up 5 bases, with 4 bases separating them. The CDR3 consists of 11 residues. Per germline, CDR1 SGHKS and CDR2 YYEKEE (reference sequence).

This clonotype was detected a few times. The gene calls are TRBV4-1 and TRBJ2-7, with TRBD2 as a possible D gene (6 bases). CDR3 length: 13 residues. Trimming took off 5 bases at V and 2 bases at J, with 10 bases between the two ends. Looked up from germline, CDR1 is MGHRA and CDR2 is YSYEKL. The CDR3 protein is CASSNGGAYEQYF. The CDR3 coding sequence is TGCGCCAGCAGCAACGGGGGAGCCTACGAGCAGTACTTC.